What follows are 32 T cell receptor beta chains derived from one specimen sequenced in a study of human T cells and chemical hapten exposure. Regarding time point: patch test 3, about 24 weeks after DPC sensitization. Sample treatment: therapeutic diphenylcyclopropenone sensitization with weekly scalp DPC. TCRdb reprocessed the RACE reads with MiXCR, giving one entry per CDR3 protein. The sample has roughly 100,000 distinct CDR3 sequences; about 34% are singletons. The specimen comprised whole blood, sampled in connection with sensitization to the hapten diphenylcyclopropenone (DPC). The receptors shown here come from a man in his forties with alopecia areata. Some clones in this sample may be carry-over from other donors' samples.

The gene calls are TRBV6-5 and TRBJ2-7, with TRBD1 as a possible D gene (6 bases). The CDR3 totals 15 residues. Germline loops: CDR1 MNHEY, CDR2 SVGAGI. V dropped 6 bases and J dropped 2 bases, with 17 bases sitting between them. In DNA, the CDR3 is TGTGCCAGCAGGGTAAGGGGGACCGCACCCTACGAGCAGTACTTC. Translated: CASRVRGTAPYEQYF.

This clonotype was found a few times. This chain joins TRBV30 and TRBJ2-3; TRBD2 aligns across 9 bases. The CDR3 consists of 16 residues. Per germline, CDR1 GTSNPN and CDR2 SVGIG (reference sequence). V was clipped by 2 bases and J by 1 base; unmatched bases: 7. In nucleotides, the CDR3 is TGTGCCTGGAGTTTCCCGGGACTAGCCGGCACAGATACGCAGTATTTT. This gives the protein CAWSFPGLAGTDTQYF.

This clonotype was seen more than once but under ten times. The chain has TRBV7-2 and TRBJ2-4; D gene ambiguous. The length of the CDR3 is 12 residues. V lost 2 bases and J lost 8, with 7 bases in between. From germline, CDR1 is SGHTA and CDR2 FQGNSA. CDR3 amino acids: CASSLQPDIQYF. Here the CDR3 DNA reads TGTGCCAGCAGCTTACAACCCGACATTCAGTACTTC.

This sequence joins TRBV24-1 and TRBJ2-3; 7 positions agree with TRBD2. Trimming removed 6 bases from V and 0 bases from J; junction bases left unmatched: 2. The V gene's germline CDR1 is KGHDR and CDR2 SFDVKD. The CDR3 contains 14 residues. The CDR3 sequence: CATSHSGSTDTQYF. In nucleotides, the CDR3 is TGTGCCACCAGTCATAGCGGGAGCACAGATACGCAGTATTTT.

V gene TRBV10-1 combines with J gene TRBJ2-7; 11 bases map to TRBD2. Germline assignment: CDR1 WNHNN and CDR2 SYGVQD (reference sequence). This CDR3 has 14 residues. The trim removed 10 bases at V and 5 bases at J, leaving 10 bases unmatched. In nucleotides, the CDR3 is TGCGCCACCCTTGGGGGACTAGCGGTGGACGAGCAGTACTTC. Translated, it gives CATLGGLAVDEQYF.

The gene calls are TRBV24-1 and TRBJ2-2, with D unresolved. V was cut by 1 base and J by 6 bases, with 8 bases left in between. This CDR3 is 14 amino acids long. Looked up from germline, CDR1 is KGHDR and CDR2 is SFDVKD. The CDR3 region has the DNA TGTGCCACCAGTGATTTTCGGGTGCCCGGGGAGCTGTTTTTT. Protein sequence: CATSDFRVPGELFF.

The chain carries TRBV6-2 or TRBV6-3 and TRBJ2-3; 7 nucleotides line up with TRBD2. The CDR3 has 14 amino acids. V gave up 6 bases and J gave up 1 base; unmatched junction bases: 4. Germline V gene lookup returns CDR1 MNHEY and CDR2 SVGEGT. The CDR3 loop is CASSDTSGTDTQYF. CDR3 nucleotides: TGTGCCAGCAGCGACACTAGCGGCACAGATACGCAGTATTTT.

This chain joins TRBV4-1 and TRBJ2-3; TRBD2 aligns across 7 bases. The germline CDR1 and CDR2 sequences are MGHRA and YSYEKL. CDR3 length: 14 amino acids. The trim removed 1 base at V and 3 bases at J, leaving 1 base unmatched. Written as DNA, the CDR3 is TGCGCCAGCAGCCAAGTACTAGCGACAGATACGCAGTATTTT. It translates to CASSQVLATDTQYF.

In this sample, this clonotype turned up a few times. The V gene is TRBV29-1, the J gene TRBJ2-1; 12 bases map to TRBD2. V lost 4 bases, J lost 15 bases, and 7 bases stayed unmatched. Germline V CDR1 and CDR2: SQVTM, ANQGSEA. CDR3 size: 12 residues. The CDR3 sequence: CSVGTSGMEGFF. CDR3 in DNA: TGCAGCGTTGGGACTAGCGGGATGGAGGGGTTCTTC.

This clonotype showed up just a few times. The V call is TRBV28, the J call TRBJ1-1; TRBD1 aligns across 9 bases. The J segment lost 5 bases and the V segment lost 6 bases, leaving 10 bases of the junction unmatched. This CDR3 is built from 15 residues. Germline V gene data show CDR1 as MDHEN and CDR2 as SYDVKM. CDR3 in DNA: TGTGCCAGCAGCCTGCAAGGGACAGGGCAAACTGAAGCTTTCTTT. This encodes CASSLQGTGQTEAFF.

The sample holds a few counts of this clonotype. V gene TRBV28 combines with J gene TRBJ2-3; D is undetermined. With 3 bases removed from V and 7 bases from J, the gap between germline ends came to 8 bases. Germline V gene data show CDR1 as MDHEN and CDR2 as SYDVKM. This CDR3 has 12 amino acids. CDR3: CASSFAQNTQYF. The CDR3 nucleotides read TGTGCCAGCAGTTTTGCCCAAAATACGCAGTATTTT.

The genes are TRBV5-1 and TRBJ1-5; D call uncertain. V was cut by 2 bases and J by 0 bases, with 15 bases left in between. Germline CDR1 is SGHRS and CDR2 is YFSETQ. The CDR3 is made up of 17 amino acids. The CDR3 DNA reads as TGCGCCAGCAGCTTAAGAACGGAGGGCTATAGCAATCAGCCCCAGCATTTT. It is translated as CASSLRTEGYSNQPQHF. The full variable domain, rest sourced from reference TRBV5-1 and TRBJ1-5, is KAGVTQTPRYLIKTRGQQVTLSCSPISGHRSVSWYQQTPGQGLQFLFEYFSETQRNKGNFPGRFSGRQFSNSRSEMNVSTLELGDSALYLCASSLRTEGYSNQPQHFGDGTRLSIL.

This sequence joins TRBV14 and TRBJ2-1; maybe TRBD2 (6 bases). Germline CDR1 is SGHDN and CDR2 is FVKESK. This CDR3 is 16 amino acids long. Trimming removed 6 bases at V and 0 bases at J, with 15 bases between. CDR3 protein: CASSHYSGSSYNEQFF. CDR3 in DNA: TGTGCCAGCAGTCACTATAGCGGCAGCTCCTACAATGAGCAGTTCTTC.

This clonotype has a single count. A read error may be the cause here, since a much bigger clone is one base away. The chain joins TRBV11-2 to TRBJ2-5; no firm D call. V was cut by 5 bases and J by 0 bases, with 4 bases left in between. Germline V gene data show CDR1 as SGHAT and CDR2 as FQNNGV. The CDR3 runs 12 residues. The CDR3 DNA reads TGTGCCAGCAGCCCGTACCAAGAGACCCAGTACTTC. This translates into CASSPYQETQYF.

The gene calls are TRBV6-5 and TRBJ2-1; a weak D match, TRBD2 (6 bases). The germline CDR1 and CDR2 sequences are MNHEY and SVGAGI. V was cut by 5 bases and J by 2 bases, with 13 bases left in between. The CDR3 length is 15 residues. The CDR3 nucleotides read TGTGCCAGCAGTCCCCGTGGGAGGCCCTACAATGAGCAGTTCTTC. Amino acid sequence: CASSPRGRPYNEQFF.

V and J are TRBV3-1 and TRBJ1-1, with D perhaps TRBD1 (5 bases). Trimming removed 0 bases from V and 3 bases from J, with 14 bases in between. Germline CDR1 and CDR2: LGHDT and YNNKEL (reference sequence). CDR3 size: 16 residues. The CDR3 bases are TGTGCCAGCAGCCAAGATGAGCGGGTGGGGGACACTGAAGCTTTCTTT. This translates into CASSQDERVGDTEAFF.

Only a few counts were recorded for this clonotype. The CDR3: CASSLEAGGSVYEQYV. CDR3 sequence (DNA): TGTGCCAGCAGCCTGGAGGCAGGCGGGAGCGTATACGAGCAGTACGTC. This rearrangement joins TRBV4-2 to TRBJ2-7; 7 bases align to TRBD2. Germline trimming cut 4 bases from V and 4 bases from J; bases unmatched to any gene: 13. The germline V gene encodes CDR1 LGHNA and CDR2 YNFKEQ. The CDR3 is 16 residues long.

CDR3 in DNA: TGTGCCAGCAGCTTAGCGGGACGCCCTAATGAGCAGTTCTTC. It codes for CASSLAGRPNEQFF. J is TRBJ2-1 and V is TRBV7-2; perhaps D is TRBD1 or TRBD2 (5 bases each). The CDR3 is 14 residues long. The V end was cut by 0 bases, the J end by 7 bases, with 10 bases between. Germline CDR1 reads SGHTA; CDR2 reads FQGNSA.

The chain uses TRBV6-2 or TRBV6-3 and TRBJ2-7, with 7 bases matching TRBD2. Trimming removed 6 bases from V and 0 bases from J; junction bases left unmatched: 5. The CDR3 length is 14 residues. The V gene's germline CDR1 is MNHEY and CDR2 SVGEGT. DNA of the CDR3: TGTGCCAGCAGCTTCGCGGGAGTCTCCTACGAGCAGTACTTC. It encodes CASSFAGVSYEQYF.

In its sample, this clonotype was seen a few times. The gene calls are TRBV6-1 and TRBJ2-2, with unresolved D. The V end was cut by 4 bases, the J end by 2 bases, with 8 bases between. The germline CDR1 and CDR2 sequences are MNHNS and SASEGT. The CDR3 contains 14 residues. The CDR3 sequence: CASSVLSNTGELFF. The CDR3 DNA reads as TGTGCCAGCAGTGTCTTAAGCAACACCGGGGAGCTGTTTTTT.

For this clonotype: One end of the junction does not line up with germline, which may come from a read error. V and J are TRBV12-3 or TRBV12-4 and TRBJ2-3; TRBD1 aligns across 10 bases. The CDR3 length is 18 residues. CDR3 region: CASSSGTGVLGFTDMQYF. DNA of the CDR3: TGTGCCAGCAGTTCCGGGACAGGGGTTTTAGGGTTTACAGATATGCAGTATTTT.

The chain recombines TRBV28 with TRBJ2-3; TRBD1 aligns across 10 bases. After removal of 3 bases from V and 3 bases from J, the junction contained 6 bases not matched to a gene. The CDR3 consists of 16 residues. Germline-derived CDR1 and CDR2 are MDHEN and SYDVKM. DNA of the CDR3: TGTGCCAGCAGTTTCCGACAGGGGGCAGGGACAGATACGCAGTATTTT. Its translation: CASSFRQGAGTDTQYF.

This clonotype was seen a handful of times. This chain links TRBV20-1 with TRBJ2-7; TRBD1 aligns across 7 bases. Unmatched junction bases numbered 6, after V lost 5 bases and J lost 5 bases. This CDR3 is built from 12 residues. Germline lookup yields CDR1 DFQATT and CDR2 SNEGSKA (reference sequence). This CDR3 reads CSASTGINEQYF. The CDR3 DNA reads as TGCAGTGCTTCGACAGGGATCAACGAGCAGTACTTC.

For the CDR3, the DNA is TGTGCCAGCAGTTTAACAGGGGGCGGGTATGGCTACACCTTC. It encodes CASSLTGGGYGYTF. The chain carries TRBV27 and TRBJ1-2; the match to TRBD1 covers 9 bases. Germline lookup yields CDR1 MNHEY and CDR2 SMNVEV (reference sequence). The CDR3 has 14 amino acids. V lost 2 bases to trimming and J lost 5 bases; unmatched junction nucleotides: 3.

V usage is TRBV28 and J usage is TRBJ2-7; TRBD2 aligns across 7 bases. J lost 2 bases, V lost 6 bases, and 7 bases had no gene match. The CDR3 totals 14 residues. The germline CDR1 and CDR2 sequences are MDHEN and SYDVKM. CDR3 nucleotide sequence: TGTGCCAGCAGCCCAGTGCGGGGGACCTACGAGCAGTACTTC. Its protein is CASSPVRGTYEQYF.

This clonotype showed up just a few times. This chain links TRBV6-5 with TRBJ2-7; the match to TRBD1 covers 9 bases. The V gene end was trimmed by 5 bases and the J gene end by 5 bases; junction bases not matched to a gene: 7. Germline V gene sequence: CDR1 MNHEY, CDR2 SVGAGI. CDR3 length: 14 amino acids. The CDR3 coding sequence is TGTGCCAGCAGTACCGGACAGGGGAGACACGAGCAGTACTTC. Residues: CASSTGQGRHEQYF.

The rearrangement uses TRBV12-3 or TRBV12-4 and TRBJ1-1; D possibly corresponds to TRBD1 (5 bases). With 2 bases removed from V and 11 bases from J, the gap between germline ends came to 21 bases. The CDR3 contains 15 residues. The CDR3 loop is CASSLLAGSGRGAFF. CDR3 DNA: TGTGCCAGCAGTTTATTAGCTGGTTCAGGGCGGGGCGCTTTCTTT.

The rearrangement uses TRBV7-9 and TRBJ2-7, with D unclear. V dropped 3 bases and J dropped 6 bases, with 9 bases sitting between them. The germline V gene has CDR1 SEHNR and CDR2 FQNEAQ (reference sequence). The CDR3 loop spans 12 amino acids. The CDR3 nucleotides read TGTGCCAGCAGCTTCGCAGCGTCCGAGCAGTACTTC. This codes for CASSFAASEQYF.

J is TRBJ1-5 and V is TRBV18, with D tentatively TRBD1 (6 bases). From germline, CDR1 is KGHSH and CDR2 LQKENI. V was pared by 3 bases and J by 14 bases, with 17 bases between. The CDR3 runs to 13 residues. The CDR3 protein is CASSPSPGGPKHF. The CDR3 DNA reads TGTGCCAGCTCACCCTCCCCTGGGGGCCCCAAGCATTTT. Looking up the rest from reference TRBV18 and TRBJ1-5 gives the full variable domain: NAGVMQNPRHLVRRRGQEARLRCSPMKGHSHVYWYRQLPEEGLKFMVYLQKENIIDESGMPKERFSAEFPKEGPSILRIQQVVRGDSAAYFCASSPSPGGPKHFGDGTRLSIL.

This chain links TRBV27 with TRBJ1-3; D is possibly TRBD1 (5 bases). This CDR3 spans 15 amino acids. From germline, CDR1 is MNHEY and CDR2 SMNVEV (reference sequence). Trimming stripped 1 base from V and 3 bases from J, with 10 bases between. The chain's CDR3 is CASSLFGGDGNTIYF. As DNA, the CDR3 is TGTGCCAGCAGTTTATTTGGGGGTGATGGAAACACCATATATTTT.

The V call is TRBV28, the J call TRBJ2-5, with 8 bases that match TRBD2. Germline V gives CDR1 MDHEN, CDR2 SYDVKM. V shed 6 bases and J 4 bases; nucleotides not matched to a gene: 7. The CDR3 extends over 14 amino acids. In nucleotides, the CDR3 is TGTGCCAGCAGCCCCGCGGGGGGCTCAGAGACCCAGTACTTC. Translating it yields CASSPAGGSETQYF.

This chain connects TRBV27 to TRBJ2-3; 9 nucleotides match TRBD2. There are 15 residues in the CDR3. V lost 2 bases and J lost 1; bases outside the gene matches: 1. CDR1 and CDR2 (germline): MNHEY, SMNVEV (reference sequence). CDR3 nucleotide sequence: TGTGCCAGCAGTTTAAGACTAGCGGGCACAGATACGCAGTATTTT. It translates to CASSLRLAGTDTQYF.